This TCR beta chain was sequenced during a study of cytomegalovirus exposure and HLA in healthy donors. Study results and limitations: Later on, a genetic analysis was performed. It linked a missense variant in DCLRE1C with V- and J-gene trimming of TCR beta. Most TCR sequences were seen very rarely across donors, but some public TCRs occurred in many. Per published accounts, TCR beta sequences correctly predicted the HLA-A and HLA-B alleles of most subjects. Previous analysis showed most TCR beta V segments were productive about 87% or about 30% of the time.

On this clone: Its matching antigen is unknown.

V was trimmed by 5 bases and J by 2 bases, leaving 16 bases between them. Germline lookup yields CDR1 SGHVS and CDR2 FNYEAQ. CDR3 length equals 16 residues. The PCR employed 60 Vbeta primers together with 13 Jbeta primers. Sequencing was performed with immunoSEQ multiplex PCR; in TCRdb, only in-frame clones are kept and a portion is missing. This repertoire shows 150,000 to 250,000 clones, 75% to 85% found once; its top ten account for 6% to 8%. This TCR came from a woman between 50 and 59 years old in good health and CMV-seropositive. The chain is built from TRBV7-6 and TRBJ2-1; the D gene is possibly TRBD2 (6 bases). The sample comprised PBMCs. CDR3 DNA sequence: TGTGCCAGCAGCCTGGAGGGTGTTCGGGCCTACAATGAGCAGTTCTTC. Its protein is CASSLEGVRAYNEQFF.